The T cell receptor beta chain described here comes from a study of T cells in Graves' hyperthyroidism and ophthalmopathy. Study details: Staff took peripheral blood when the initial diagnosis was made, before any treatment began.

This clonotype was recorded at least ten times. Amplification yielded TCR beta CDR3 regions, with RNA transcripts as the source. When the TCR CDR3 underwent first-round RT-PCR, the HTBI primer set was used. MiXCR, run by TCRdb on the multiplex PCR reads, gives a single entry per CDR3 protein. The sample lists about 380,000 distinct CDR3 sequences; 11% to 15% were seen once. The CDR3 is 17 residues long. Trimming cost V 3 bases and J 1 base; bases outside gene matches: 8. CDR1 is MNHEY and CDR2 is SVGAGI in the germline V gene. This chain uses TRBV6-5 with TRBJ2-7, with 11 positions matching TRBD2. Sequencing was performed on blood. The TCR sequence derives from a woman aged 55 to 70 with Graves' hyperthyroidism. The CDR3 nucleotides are TGTGCCAGCAGTTATAGGGGGGGACTAGCGGAGTCCTACGAGCAGTACTTC. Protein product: CASSYRGGLAESYEQYF.